This TCR beta chain appears in the sequencing data of a study of graft-versus-host responses after intestinal transplantation. This clone has a handful of counts. Its specificity is unknown. Libraries were prepared by immunoSEQ multiplex PCR; TCRdb keeps only in-frame clonotypes and omits some of them. The table shows about 57,000 clones, with around 90% occurring only once. V was shortened by 4 bases and J by 3 bases, with 8 bases between the two germline ends. This CDR3 is built from 13 residues. Germline V CDR1 and CDR2: SGHDT, YYEEEE. Study-level findings and limits: Some patients had graft-donor T cell macrochimerism. In their allografts, the ratios of graft-versus-host to host-versus-graft T cell clones were high. Among recipient marrow samples, GvH clones were found; some appeared first in ileum or blood.

The chain has TRBV5-6 and TRBJ1-5; D unclear. The TCR originated in a human patient who received an intestinal transplant, so some T cells may come from the graft donor. This material consisted of PBMCs, taken 26 days after transplant. This chain's CDR3 is CASSRGVNQPQHF. DNA for the CDR3: TGTGCCAGCAGCCGCGGGGTCAATCAGCCCCAGCATTTT.